This TCR beta chain was sequenced in a study of blood T cell repertoires in COVID-19. Study-wide context: The study drew acute and convalescent COVID-19 samples from the United States, Italy and Spain. The cDNA or gDNA used as material had been derived from T cells, B-cell-depleted T cells, or PBMCs.

In the original analysis: Estimation of nucleated cell counts was performed using reference gene primer amplification. Here immunoSEQ multiplex PCR was the method, and the copy in TCRdb shows in-frame clones only, minus some. V, J and clone size reflect that table, while D and trimming were determined from the DNA. The profile shows approximately 85,000 clones, approximately 90% of them singletons. There are 16 residues in the CDR3. CDR1 SGHNT and CDR2 YYREEE come from the germline V gene (reference sequence). V lost 4 bases and J lost 7, with 22 bases in between. This chain joins TRBV5-4 and TRBJ2-3; tentatively, D is TRBD2 (6 bases). The sequence was collected from a woman between 45 and 60 years old with active or convalescent COVID-19. The sequenced material came from peripheral blood. The DNA of the CDR3 is TGTGCCAGCAGCCCGGACCTCTCTAGCGAATGGAATACGCAGTATTTT. Its translation: CASSPDLSSEWNTQYF.